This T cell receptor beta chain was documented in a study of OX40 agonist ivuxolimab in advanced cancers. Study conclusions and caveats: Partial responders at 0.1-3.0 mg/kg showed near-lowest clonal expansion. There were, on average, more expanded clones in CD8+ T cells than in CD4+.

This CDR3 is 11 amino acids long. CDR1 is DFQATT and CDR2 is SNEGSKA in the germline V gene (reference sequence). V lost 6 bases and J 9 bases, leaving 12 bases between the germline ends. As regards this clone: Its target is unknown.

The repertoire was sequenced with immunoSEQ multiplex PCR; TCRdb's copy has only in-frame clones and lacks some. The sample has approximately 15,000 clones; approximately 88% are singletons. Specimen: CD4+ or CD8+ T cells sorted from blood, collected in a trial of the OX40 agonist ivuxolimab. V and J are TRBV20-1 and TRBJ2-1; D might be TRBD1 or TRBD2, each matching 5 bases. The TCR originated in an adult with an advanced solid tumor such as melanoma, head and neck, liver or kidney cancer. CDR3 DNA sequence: TGCAGTGCACTCCGGGGCCGTGAGCAGTTCTTC. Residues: CSALRGREQFF.